The entry that follows covers one T cell receptor (beta chain) sequence. Its antigen is undetermined. The data belong to a study of beta chain features in type 1 diabetes. Study-level information: The patients were much like the healthy donors in age, gender and cell yields. Broader study findings: All four CD4+ subsets of Type 1 diabetes patients contained TCRB CDR3s that were moderately but significantly shorter. For patients and controls alike, PCR might favor shorter templates to the same degree.

Trimming at V came to 8 bases and at J to 4 bases, leaving 19 bases not matched to a gene. There are 17 residues in the CDR3. Germline V gene data show CDR1 as MGHDK and CDR2 as SYGVNS. All of the isolated RNA was reverse transcribed, so expressed TCRB transcripts were sequenced. Some clones are missing from TCRdb's copy, which holds only in-frame ones; the method was immunoSEQ multiplex PCR. Found here are approximately 250,000 clones, around 15% of them singletons; the top ten hold 0.08% to 0.095%. The chain carries TRBV25-1 and TRBJ1-1; 7 nucleotides match TRBD1. Sequenced sample: naive CD4+ T cells from blood. The TCR was taken from a man aged 25-40 years with type 1 diabetes. The CDR3 sequence: CASLGRQGVDWGTEAFF. Here the CDR3 DNA reads TGTGCCAGCCTCGGGAGGCAGGGGGTCGATTGGGGCACTGAAGCTTTCTTT.